This TCR beta chain stems from a study of beta chain features in type 1 diabetes. Comments on this clone: Its antigen is as yet unknown.

General observations from the study: It was not settled here whether HLA type affects TCRB rearrangement.

Expressed TCRB transcripts got sequenced, as all isolated RNA was reverse transcribed. The repertoire was sequenced with immunoSEQ multiplex PCR; TCRdb's copy has only in-frame clones and lacks some. This table has about 340,000 clones, 8% appearing once. The specimen was central memory CD4+ T cells from blood. This clonotype was obtained from a woman in her late teens or twenties in good health.

The CDR3: CASSPGLAGEGSYEQYF. CDR3 in DNA: TGTGCCAGCTCACCGGGACTAGCGGGAGAAGGGTCCTACGAGCAGTACTTC. This chain uses TRBV18 with TRBJ2-7; 14 positions agree with TRBD2. The CDR3 has 17 amino acids. Germline values: CDR1 KGHSH, CDR2 LQKENI. Unmatched junction bases numbered 5, after V lost 3 bases and J lost 1 base.